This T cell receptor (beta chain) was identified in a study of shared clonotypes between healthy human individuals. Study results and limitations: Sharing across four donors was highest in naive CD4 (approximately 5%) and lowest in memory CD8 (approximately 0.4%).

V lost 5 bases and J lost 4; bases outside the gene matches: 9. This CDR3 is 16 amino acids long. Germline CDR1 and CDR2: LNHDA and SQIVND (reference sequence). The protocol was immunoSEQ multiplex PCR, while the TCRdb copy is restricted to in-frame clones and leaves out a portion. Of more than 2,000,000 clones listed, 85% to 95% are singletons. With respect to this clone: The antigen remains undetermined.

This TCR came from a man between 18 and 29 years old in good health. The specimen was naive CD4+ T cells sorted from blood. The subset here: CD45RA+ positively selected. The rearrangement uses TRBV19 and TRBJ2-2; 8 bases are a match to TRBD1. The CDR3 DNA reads TGTGCCAGTAGTTCACCAGGGGGCACGGTCACCGGGGAGCTGTTTTTT. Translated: CASSSPGGTVTGELFF.